This T cell receptor (beta chain) originates from a study of T cells in Graves' hyperthyroidism and ophthalmopathy. Overall study: Staff took peripheral blood when the initial diagnosis was made, before any treatment began.

Amplification targeted TCR beta CDR3 regions from RNA transcripts. A first-round RT-PCR of the TCR CDR3 used the HTBI primer set. TCRdb processed the multiplex PCR reads anew with MiXCR; each CDR3 protein has one entry. The sample includes around 340,000 distinct CDR3 sequences, about 15% seen only once; the top ten take approximately 25%. Trimming took 1 base from V and 3 from J; bases not matched to a gene: 3. CDR3 length: 15 amino acids. Germline loops: CDR1 MGHRA, CDR2 YSYEKL. The TCR originated in a woman younger than 45 with Graves' hyperthyroidism. The sequenced material came from blood. The chain is built from TRBV4-1 and TRBJ1-5; 7 bases fit TRBD1. The CDR3 loop reads CASSQVQGFNQPQHF. Written as DNA, the CDR3 is TGCGCCAGCAGCCAAGTACAGGGGTTCAATCAGCCCCAGCATTTT.